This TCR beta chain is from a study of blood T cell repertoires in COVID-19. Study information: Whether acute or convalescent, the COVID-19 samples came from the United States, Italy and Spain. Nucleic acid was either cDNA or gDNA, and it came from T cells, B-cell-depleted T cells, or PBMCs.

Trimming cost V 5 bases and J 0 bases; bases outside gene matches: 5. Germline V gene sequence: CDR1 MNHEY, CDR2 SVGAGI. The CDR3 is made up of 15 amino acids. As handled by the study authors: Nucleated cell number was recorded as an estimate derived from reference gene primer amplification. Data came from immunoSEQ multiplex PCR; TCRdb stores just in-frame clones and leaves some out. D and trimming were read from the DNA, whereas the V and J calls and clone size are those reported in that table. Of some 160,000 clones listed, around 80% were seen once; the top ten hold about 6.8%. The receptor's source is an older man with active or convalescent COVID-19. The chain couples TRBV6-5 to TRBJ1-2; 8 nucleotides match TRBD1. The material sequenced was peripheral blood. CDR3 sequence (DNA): TGTGCCAGCAGTAGGGCAGGGGGCTCTAACTATGGCTACACCTTC. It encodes CASSRAGGSNYGYTF.